This TCR beta chain was sequenced in a study of blood T cell repertoires in COVID-19. The CDR3 length is 16 residues. V gave up 1 base and J gave up 5 bases; unmatched junction bases: 10. Germline V gene data show CDR1 as SGHTA and CDR2 as FQGTGA. The data were produced by immunoSEQ multiplex PCR, yet TCRdb's version contains in-frame clones alone and is incomplete. The data contain some 130,000 clones, approximately 78% of them singletons. This clone has only a few counts. The receptor was isolated from a woman in her forties or fifties who had recovered from COVID-19. V usage is TRBV7-3 and J usage is TRBJ2-5; 7 bases match TRBD2. Sequencing was performed on PBMCs or T cells enriched from blood (not recorded which). The CDR3 nucleotides read TGTGCCAGCAGCTTAAGAGGACGGGGGGAAGCGGAGACCCAGTACTTC. Translation gives CASSLRGRGEAETQYF. Using reference TRBV7-3 and TRBJ2-5 for the parts outside the CDR3, the full variable domain is GAGVSQTPSNKVTEKGKYVELRCDPISGHTALYWYRQSLGQGPEFLIYFQGTGAADDSGLPNDRFFAVRPEGSVSTLKIQRTERGDSAVYLCASSLRGRGEAETQYFGPGTRLLVL.